This T cell receptor (beta chain) was found in a study of early T cells in non-severe SARS-CoV-2 infection. Study-wide context: Sequencing targeted bulk RNA from unsorted whole blood, leaving chains unpaired.

CDR1 and CDR2 from the germline V gene are SGHVS and FQNEAQ. This CDR3 comprises 14 residues. Deletions cut 0 bases from V and 1 base from J, with 6 bases between. This clonotype was recorded at least ten times. MiXCR was run by TCRdb on the 5' RACE reads, yielding one entry per CDR3 protein. Among nearly 45,000 distinct CDR3 sequences, approximately 10% were seen once, and the ten largest hold about a tenth. The chain has TRBV7-8 and TRBJ2-5; no firm D call. The receptor's source is an adult who was a healthcare worker with PCR-confirmed SARS-CoV-2 infection or an uninfected control (not recorded which). The specimen sequenced was whole blood. In nucleotides, the CDR3 is TGTGCCAGCAGCTTAGCCCAGATCCAAGAGACCCAGTACTTC. Protein sequence: CASSLAQIQETQYF.